Only a few counts were recorded for the clone carrying this TCR beta chain. The antigen is undetermined. The junction differs from germline at one of its ends, possibly a read error. The sample is drawn from a study of cytotoxic CD8 clonotypes in ibrutinib-treated CLL. Study summary: Outcomes included approximately 25 partial and 2 complete responses; after median around 5.5 years, roughly 14 stayed remitted and some twelve progressed.

Method: immunoSEQ multiplex PCR; TCRdb's copy keeps in-frame clones and lacks some. The sample gives more than 55,000 clones, 65% to 75% of which show up once; around 43% is in the top ten. Study conclusions and caveats: Baseline clonality, higher than in age-matched healthy donors, tracked circulating CD8+ T-cell counts.

The CDR3 has 13 residues. Per germline, CDR1 MNHNY and CDR2 SVGAGI (reference sequence). V gene TRBV6-6 combines with J gene TRBJ1-1; D possibly corresponds to TRBD1 (5 bases). This clonotype was obtained from a human donor with chronic lymphocytic leukemia. The sequenced sample was PBMCs, obtained after 12 months of ibrutinib treatment. The CDR3 spells CVSPGDGNTEAFF. The DNA for the CDR3 is TGCGTCAGCCCGGGGGATGGGAACACTGAAGCTTTCTTT.